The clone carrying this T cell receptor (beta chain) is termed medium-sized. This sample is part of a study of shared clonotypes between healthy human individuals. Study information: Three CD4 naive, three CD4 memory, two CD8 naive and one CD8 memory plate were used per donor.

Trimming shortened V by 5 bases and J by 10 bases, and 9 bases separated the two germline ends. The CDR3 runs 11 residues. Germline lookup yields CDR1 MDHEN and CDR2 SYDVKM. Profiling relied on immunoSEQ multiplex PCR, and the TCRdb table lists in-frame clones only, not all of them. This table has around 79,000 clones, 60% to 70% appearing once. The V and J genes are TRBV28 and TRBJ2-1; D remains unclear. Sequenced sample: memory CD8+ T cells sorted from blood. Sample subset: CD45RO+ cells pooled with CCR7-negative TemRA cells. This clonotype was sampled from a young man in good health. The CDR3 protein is CASSRLGEQFF. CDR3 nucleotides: TGTGCCAGCAGTCGCCTCGGAGAGCAGTTCTTC.